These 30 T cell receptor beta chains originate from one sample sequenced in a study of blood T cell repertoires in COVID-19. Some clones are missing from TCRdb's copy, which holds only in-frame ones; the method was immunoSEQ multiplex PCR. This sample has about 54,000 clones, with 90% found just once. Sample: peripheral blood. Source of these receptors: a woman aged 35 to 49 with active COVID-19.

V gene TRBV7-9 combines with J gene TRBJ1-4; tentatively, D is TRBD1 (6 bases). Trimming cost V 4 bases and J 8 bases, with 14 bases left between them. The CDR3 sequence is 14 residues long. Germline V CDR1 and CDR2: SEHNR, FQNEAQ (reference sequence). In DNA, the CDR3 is TGTGCCAGCAGCTCATACAGGGATGTAGAAAAACTGTTTTTT. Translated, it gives CASSSYRDVEKLFF.

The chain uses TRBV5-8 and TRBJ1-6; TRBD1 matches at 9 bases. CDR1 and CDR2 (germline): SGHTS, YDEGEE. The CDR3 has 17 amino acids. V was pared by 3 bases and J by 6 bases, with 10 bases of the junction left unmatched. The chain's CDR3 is CASSSLFGQGFNSPLHF. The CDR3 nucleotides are TGTGCCAGCAGCTCGCTTTTCGGACAGGGGTTTAATTCACCCCTCCACTTT.

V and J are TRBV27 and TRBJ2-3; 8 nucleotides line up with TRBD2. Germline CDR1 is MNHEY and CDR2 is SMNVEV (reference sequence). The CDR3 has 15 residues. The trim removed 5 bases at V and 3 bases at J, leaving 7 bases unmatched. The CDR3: CASSPRGGPTDTQYF. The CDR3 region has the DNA TGTGCCAGCAGTCCTCGGGGGGGGCCAACAGATACGCAGTATTTT.

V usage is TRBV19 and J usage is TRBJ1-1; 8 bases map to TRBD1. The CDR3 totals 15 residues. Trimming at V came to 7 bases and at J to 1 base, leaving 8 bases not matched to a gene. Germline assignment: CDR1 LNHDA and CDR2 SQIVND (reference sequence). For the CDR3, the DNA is TGTGCCAGTACCCTAGGGACAGGAAGGAACACTGAAGCTTTCTTT. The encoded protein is CASTLGTGRNTEAFF. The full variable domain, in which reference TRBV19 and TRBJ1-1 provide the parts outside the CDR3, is DGGITQSPKYLFRKEGQNVTLSCEQNLNHDAMYWYRQDPGQGLRLIYYSQIVNDFQKGDIAEGYSVSREKKESFPLTVTSAQKNPTAFYLCASTLGTGRNTEAFFGQGTRLTVV.

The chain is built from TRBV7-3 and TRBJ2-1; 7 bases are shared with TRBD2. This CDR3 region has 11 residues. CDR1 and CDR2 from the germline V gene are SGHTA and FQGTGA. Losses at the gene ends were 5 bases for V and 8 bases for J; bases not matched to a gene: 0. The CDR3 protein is CASSSGDEQFF. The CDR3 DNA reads TGTGCCAGCAGCAGCGGGGATGAGCAGTTCTTC.

CDR3: CASSARQGITDGYTF. The CDR3 region has the DNA TGTGCCAGCAGCGCCCGACAGGGAATAACGGATGGCTACACCTTC. The J gene is TRBJ1-2, the V gene TRBV5-4; 7 bases match TRBD1. With 4 bases clipped from V and 6 bases from J, the junction kept 12 bases outside the gene matches. Germline V CDR1 and CDR2: SGHNT, YYREEE (reference sequence). The CDR3 is 15 residues long.

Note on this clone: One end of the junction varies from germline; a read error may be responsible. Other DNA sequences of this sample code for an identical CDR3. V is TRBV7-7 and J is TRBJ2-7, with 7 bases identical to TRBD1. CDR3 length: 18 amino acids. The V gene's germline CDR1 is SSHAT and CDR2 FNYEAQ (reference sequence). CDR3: CASSRSTSGQRKSYEQYF. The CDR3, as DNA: TGTGCTAGCAGCCGATCCACATCGGGACAGAGAAAGTCCTACGAGCAGTACTTC.

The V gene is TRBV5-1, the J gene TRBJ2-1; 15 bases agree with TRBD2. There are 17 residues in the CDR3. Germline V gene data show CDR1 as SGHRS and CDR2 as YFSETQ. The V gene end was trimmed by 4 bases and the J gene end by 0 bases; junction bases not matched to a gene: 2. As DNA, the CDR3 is TGCGCCAGCAGCAGGACTAGCGGGGGGGCCTCCTACAATGAGCAGTTCTTC. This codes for CASSRTSGGASYNEQFF.

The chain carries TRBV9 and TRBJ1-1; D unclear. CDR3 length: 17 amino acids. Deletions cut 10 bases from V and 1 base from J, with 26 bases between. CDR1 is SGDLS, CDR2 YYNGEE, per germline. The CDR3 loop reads CALKRPRASTTNTEAFF. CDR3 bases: TGTGCCCTAAAAAGGCCGCGAGCGTCGACGACGAACACTGAAGCTTTCTTT.

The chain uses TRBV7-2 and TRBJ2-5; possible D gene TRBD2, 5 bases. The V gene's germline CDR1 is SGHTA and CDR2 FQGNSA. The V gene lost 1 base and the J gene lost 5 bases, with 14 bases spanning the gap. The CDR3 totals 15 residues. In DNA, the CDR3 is TGTGCCAGCAGCTTAGAGTATGCTAGCCGTGAGACCCAGTACTTC. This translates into CASSLEYASRETQYF.

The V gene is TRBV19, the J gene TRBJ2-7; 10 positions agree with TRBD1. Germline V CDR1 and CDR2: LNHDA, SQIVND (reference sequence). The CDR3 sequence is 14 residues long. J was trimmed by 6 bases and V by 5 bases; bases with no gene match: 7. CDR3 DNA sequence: TGTGCCAGTAGTCCATCCGGGACAGGGGCCGAGCAGTACTTC. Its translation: CASSPSGTGAEQYF.

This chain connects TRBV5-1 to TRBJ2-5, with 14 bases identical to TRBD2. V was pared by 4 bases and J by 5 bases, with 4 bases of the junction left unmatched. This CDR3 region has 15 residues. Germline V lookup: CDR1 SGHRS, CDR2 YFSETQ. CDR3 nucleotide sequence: TGCGCCAGCAGCGCGGGACTAGCGGGGGTGGAGACCCAGTACTTC. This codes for CASSAGLAGVETQYF.

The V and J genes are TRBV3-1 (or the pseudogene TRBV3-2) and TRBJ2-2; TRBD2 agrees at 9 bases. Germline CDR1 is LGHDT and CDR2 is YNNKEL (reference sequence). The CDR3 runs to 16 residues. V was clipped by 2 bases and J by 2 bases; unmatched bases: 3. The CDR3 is CASSQPSGTNTGELFF. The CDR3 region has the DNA TGTGCCAGCAGCCAACCTAGCGGGACCAACACCGGGGAGCTGTTTTTT.

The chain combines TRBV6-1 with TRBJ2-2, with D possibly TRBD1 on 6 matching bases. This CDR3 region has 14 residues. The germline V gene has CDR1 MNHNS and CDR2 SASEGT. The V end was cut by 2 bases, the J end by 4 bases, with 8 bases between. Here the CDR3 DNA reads TGTGCCAGCAGTGAACAACAGGGCACCGGGGAGCTGTTTTTT. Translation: CASSEQQGTGELFF.

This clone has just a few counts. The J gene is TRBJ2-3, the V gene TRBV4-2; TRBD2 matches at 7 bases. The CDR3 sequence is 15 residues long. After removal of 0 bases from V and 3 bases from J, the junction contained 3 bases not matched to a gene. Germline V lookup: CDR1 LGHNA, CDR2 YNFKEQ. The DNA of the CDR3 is TGTGCCAGCAGCCAAGATCCTAGCGGAACAGATACGCAGTATTTT. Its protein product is CASSQDPSGTDTQYF.

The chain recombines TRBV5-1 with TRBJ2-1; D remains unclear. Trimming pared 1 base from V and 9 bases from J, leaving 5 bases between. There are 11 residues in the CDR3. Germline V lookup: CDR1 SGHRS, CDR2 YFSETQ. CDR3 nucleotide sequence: TGCGCCAGCAGCTTGAGCGTTGAGCAGTTCTTC. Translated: CASSLSVEQFF.

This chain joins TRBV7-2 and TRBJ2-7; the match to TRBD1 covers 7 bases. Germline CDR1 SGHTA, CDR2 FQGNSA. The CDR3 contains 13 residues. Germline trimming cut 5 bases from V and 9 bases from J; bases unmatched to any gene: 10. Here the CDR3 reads CASSLRQGVGQYF. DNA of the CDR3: TGTGCCAGCAGCCTCAGACAGGGCGTAGGGCAGTACTTC.

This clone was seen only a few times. The CDR3 DNA is TGTGCCAGTGGTAGGGGGCGCAACTATGGCTACACCTTC. Protein: CASGRGRNYGYTF. The V gene is TRBV2, the J gene TRBJ1-2; 7 bases map to TRBD1. Germline assignment: CDR1 SNHLY and CDR2 FYNNEI. J was trimmed by 2 bases and V by 9 bases; bases with no gene match: 6. The CDR3 is made up of 13 amino acids.

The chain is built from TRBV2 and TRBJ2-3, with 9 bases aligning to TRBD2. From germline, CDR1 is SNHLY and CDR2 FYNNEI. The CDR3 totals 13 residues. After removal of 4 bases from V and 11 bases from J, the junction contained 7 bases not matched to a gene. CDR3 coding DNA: TGTGCCAGCAGTGCCTGGACTAGCGAACAGCAGTATTTT. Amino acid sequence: CASSAWTSEQQYF.

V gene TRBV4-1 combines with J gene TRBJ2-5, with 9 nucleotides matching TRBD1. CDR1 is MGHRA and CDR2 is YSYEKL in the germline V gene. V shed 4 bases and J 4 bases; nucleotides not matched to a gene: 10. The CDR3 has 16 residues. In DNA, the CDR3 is TGCGCCAGCAGCCCCGGACAGGGGAGGATTGGAGAGACCCAGTACTTC. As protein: CASSPGQGRIGETQYF.

CDR3 region: CASSLVAGVAEKEMNTEAFF. The CDR3 DNA is TGCGCCAGCAGCTTGGTCGCGGGTGTGGCCGAGAAGGAGATGAACACTGAAGCTTTCTTT. This sequence joins TRBV5-1 and TRBJ1-1; D is undetermined. Per the germline V gene, CDR1 is SGHRS and CDR2 is YFSETQ. Trimming pared 0 bases from V and 0 bases from J, leaving 24 bases between. CDR3 length equals 20 residues.

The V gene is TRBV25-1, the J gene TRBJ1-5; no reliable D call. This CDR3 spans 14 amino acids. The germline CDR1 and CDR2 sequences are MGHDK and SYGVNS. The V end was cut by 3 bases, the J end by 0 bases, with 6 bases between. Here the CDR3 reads CASSDFYSNQPQHF. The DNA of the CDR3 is TGTGCCAGCAGTGATTTTTATAGCAATCAGCCCCAGCATTTT.

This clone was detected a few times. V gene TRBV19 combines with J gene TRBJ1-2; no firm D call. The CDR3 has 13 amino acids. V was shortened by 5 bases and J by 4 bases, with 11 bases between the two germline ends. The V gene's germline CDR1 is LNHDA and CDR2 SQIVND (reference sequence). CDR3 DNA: TGTGCCAGTAGTCGACCAGGAAGCTATGGCTACACCTTC. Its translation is CASSRPGSYGYTF.

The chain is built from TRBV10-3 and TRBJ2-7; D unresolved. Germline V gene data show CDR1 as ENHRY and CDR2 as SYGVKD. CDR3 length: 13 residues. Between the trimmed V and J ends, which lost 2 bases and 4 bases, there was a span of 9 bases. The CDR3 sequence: CAISEPPGYEQYF. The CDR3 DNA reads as TGTGCCATCAGTGAGCCCCCAGGATACGAGCAGTACTTC.

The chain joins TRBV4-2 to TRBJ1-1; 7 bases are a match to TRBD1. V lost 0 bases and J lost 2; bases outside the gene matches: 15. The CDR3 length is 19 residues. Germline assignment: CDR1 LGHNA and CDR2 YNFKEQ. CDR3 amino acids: CASSQEKIRAGQRNTEAFF. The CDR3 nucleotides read TGTGCCAGCAGCCAAGAGAAAATAAGGGCGGGACAGAGAAACACTGAAGCTTTCTTT.

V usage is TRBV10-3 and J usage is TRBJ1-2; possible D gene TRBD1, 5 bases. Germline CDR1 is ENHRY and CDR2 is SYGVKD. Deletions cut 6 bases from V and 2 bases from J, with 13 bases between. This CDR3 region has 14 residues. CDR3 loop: CAISSGGENYGYTF. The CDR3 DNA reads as TGTGCCATCAGCTCCGGGGGGGAAAACTATGGCTACACCTTC.

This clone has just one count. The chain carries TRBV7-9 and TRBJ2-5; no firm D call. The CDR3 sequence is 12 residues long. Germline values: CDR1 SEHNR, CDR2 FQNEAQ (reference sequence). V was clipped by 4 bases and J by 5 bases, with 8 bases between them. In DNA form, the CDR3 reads TGTGCCAGCAGCTCCCGAGTGGAGACCCAGTACTTC. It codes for CASSSRVETQYF.

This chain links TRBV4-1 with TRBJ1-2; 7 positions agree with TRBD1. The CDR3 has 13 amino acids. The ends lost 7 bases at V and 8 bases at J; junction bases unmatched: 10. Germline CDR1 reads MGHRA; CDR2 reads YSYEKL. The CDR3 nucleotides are TGCGCCAGCACCGGACAGGAGAGGCAAGGCTACACCTTC. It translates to CASTGQERQGYTF.

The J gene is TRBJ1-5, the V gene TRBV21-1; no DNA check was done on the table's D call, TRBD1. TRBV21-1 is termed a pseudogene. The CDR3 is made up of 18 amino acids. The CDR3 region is CASSKGQGLGFSNQPQHF. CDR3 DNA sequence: TGTGCCAGCAGCAAAGGACAGGGTTTGGGTTTTAGCAATCAGCCCCAGCATTTT.

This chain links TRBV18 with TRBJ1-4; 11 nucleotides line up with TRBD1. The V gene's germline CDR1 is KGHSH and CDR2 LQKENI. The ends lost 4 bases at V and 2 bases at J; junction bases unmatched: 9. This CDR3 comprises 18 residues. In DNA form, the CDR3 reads TGTGCCAGCTCACTACGGGGGACAGGGGGTACCACTAATGAAAAACTGTTTTTT. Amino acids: CASSLRGTGGTTNEKLFF.